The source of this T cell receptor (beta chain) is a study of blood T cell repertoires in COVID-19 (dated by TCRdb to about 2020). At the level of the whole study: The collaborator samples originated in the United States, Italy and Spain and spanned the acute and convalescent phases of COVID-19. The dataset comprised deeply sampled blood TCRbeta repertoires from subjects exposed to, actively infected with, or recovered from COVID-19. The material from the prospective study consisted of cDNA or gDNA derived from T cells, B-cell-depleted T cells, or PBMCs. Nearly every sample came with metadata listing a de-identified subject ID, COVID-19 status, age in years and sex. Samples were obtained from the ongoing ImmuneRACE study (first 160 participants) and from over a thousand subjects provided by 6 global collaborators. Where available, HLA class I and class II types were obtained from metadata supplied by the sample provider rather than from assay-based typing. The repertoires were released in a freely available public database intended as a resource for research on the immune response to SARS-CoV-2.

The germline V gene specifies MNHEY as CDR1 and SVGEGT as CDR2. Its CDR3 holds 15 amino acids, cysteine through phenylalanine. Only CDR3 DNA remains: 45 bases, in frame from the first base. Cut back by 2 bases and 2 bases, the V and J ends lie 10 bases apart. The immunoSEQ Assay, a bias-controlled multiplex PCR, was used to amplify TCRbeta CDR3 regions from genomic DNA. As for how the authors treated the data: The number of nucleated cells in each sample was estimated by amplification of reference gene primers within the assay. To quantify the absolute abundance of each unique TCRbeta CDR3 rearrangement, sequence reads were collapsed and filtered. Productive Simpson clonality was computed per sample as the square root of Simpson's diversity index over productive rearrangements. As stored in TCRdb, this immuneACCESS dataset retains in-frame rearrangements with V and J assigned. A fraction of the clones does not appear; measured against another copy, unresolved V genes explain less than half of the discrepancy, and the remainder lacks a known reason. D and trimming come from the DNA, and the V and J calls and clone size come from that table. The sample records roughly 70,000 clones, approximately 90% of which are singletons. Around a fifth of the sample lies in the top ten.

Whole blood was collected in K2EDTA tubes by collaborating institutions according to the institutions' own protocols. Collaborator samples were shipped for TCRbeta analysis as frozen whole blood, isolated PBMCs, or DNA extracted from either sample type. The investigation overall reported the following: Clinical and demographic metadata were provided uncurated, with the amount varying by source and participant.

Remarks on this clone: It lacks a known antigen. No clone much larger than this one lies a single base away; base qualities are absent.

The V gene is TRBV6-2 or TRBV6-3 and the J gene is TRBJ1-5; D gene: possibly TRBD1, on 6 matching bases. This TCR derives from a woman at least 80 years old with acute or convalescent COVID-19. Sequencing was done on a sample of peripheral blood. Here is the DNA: TGTGCCAGCAGTTACGCAGGGGCCGGCAATCAGCCCCAGCATTTT. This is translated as CASSYAGAGNQPQHF.